The rows below give T cell receptor beta chains drawn from one sample of a study of CD8+ T cells in alopecia areata. Assay used: immunoSEQ multiplex PCR; TCRdb lists only in-frame clones, some missing. The data hold 200,000 to 250,000 clones, with more than 45% observed a single time. The material sequenced was CD4+ T cells sorted from blood, taken at week 4, from a patient treated with tofacitinib. These receptors were collected from a human donor with alopecia areata. Both conserved end residues are part of each CDR3. A D gene is named only where the DNA matches it firmly. Size is stated for part of the rows, as once, few or many counts, or as a class when the clone is expanded.

>TRBJ1-1|-|TRBV9|-
CASSTSGPDAEAFF
TGTGCCAGCAGCACCAGCGGGCCAGACGCTGAAGCTTTCTTT
>TRBJ2-3|-|TRBV6-4|TRBD1
CASSGQGSSTDTQYF
TGTGCCAGCAGCGGACAGGGCTCTAGCACAGATACGCAGTATTTT
>TRBJ1-4|few|TRBV6-6|-
CASSYERGWRFF
TGTGCCAGCAGTTACGAGAGAGGATGGCGGTTTTTT
>TRBJ1-2|-|TRBV5-4|-
CASSPGPRGLYYGYTF
TGTGCCAGCAGCCCGGGACCCAGGGGACTATACTATGGCTACACCTTC
>TRBJ2-3|-|TRBV15|-
CATGGRGTDTQYF
TGTGCCACCGGAGGCAGGGGCACAGATACGCAGTATTTT
>TRBJ1-1|-|TRBV29-1|-
CSVPTKFMNTEAFF
TGCAGCGTTCCCACTAAGTTCATGAACACTGAAGCTTTCTTT
>TRBJ2-7|few|TRBV28|-
CASSRGLYEQYF
TGTGCCAGCAGCCGAGGTCTATACGAGCAGTACTTC
>TRBJ1-1|-|TRBV5-1|-
CASTSSAAGKMNTEAFF
TGCGCCAGCACCTCCTCGGCGGCAGGGAAGATGAACACTGAAGCTTTCTTT
>TRBJ2-4|few|TRBV11-2|-
CASSLEFLGKNIQYF
TGTGCCAGCAGCTTAGAATTCTTAGGCAAAAACATTCAGTACTTC
>TRBJ1-1|-|TRBV29-1|TRBD1
CSVVVTGEVNEAFF
TGCAGCGTTGTGGTGACAGGGGAAGTAAATGAAGCTTTCTTT
>TRBJ1-2|-|TRBV23-1|-
CASICSYTF
TGCGCCAGCATATGTTCCTACACCTTC
>TRBJ1-4|-|TRBV30|-
CAWSQLGTNEKLFF
TGTGCCTGGAGCCAGTTGGGGACTAATGAAAAACTGTTTTTT
>TRBJ2-7|few|TRBV21-1|-
CASTPTPAYEQYF
TGTGCCAGCACCCCGACCCCGGCCTACGAGCAGTACTTC
>TRBJ2-2|few|TRBV10-3|TRBD1
CAISVRSDRDNAGELFF
TGTGCCATCAGTGTTCGGTCGGACAGGGACAACGCCGGGGAGCTGTTTTTT
>TRBJ2-3|-|TRBV20-1|-
CSGTQGHTQYF
TGCAGTGGGACCCAAGGGCATACGCAGTATTTT
>TRBJ2-5|-|TRBV7-3|TRBD2
CASSSGLAGETQYF
TGTGCCAGCAGCTCAGGACTAGCCGGGGAGACCCAGTACTTC
>TRBJ1-6|few|TRBV5-1|-
CASSLVEGNSPLHF
TGCGCCAGCAGCTTGGTCGAGGGTAATTCACCCCTCCACTTT